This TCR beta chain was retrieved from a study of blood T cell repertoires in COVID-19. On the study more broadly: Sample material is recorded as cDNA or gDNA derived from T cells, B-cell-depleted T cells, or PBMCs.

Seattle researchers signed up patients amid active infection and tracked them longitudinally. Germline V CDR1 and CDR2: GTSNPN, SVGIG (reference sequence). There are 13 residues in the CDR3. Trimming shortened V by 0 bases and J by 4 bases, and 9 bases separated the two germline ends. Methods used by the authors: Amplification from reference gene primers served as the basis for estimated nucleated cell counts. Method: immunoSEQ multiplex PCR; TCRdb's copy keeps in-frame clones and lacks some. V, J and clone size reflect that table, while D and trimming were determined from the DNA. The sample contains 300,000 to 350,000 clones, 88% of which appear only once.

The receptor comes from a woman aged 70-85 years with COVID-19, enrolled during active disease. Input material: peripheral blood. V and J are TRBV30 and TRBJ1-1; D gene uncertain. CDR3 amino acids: CAWSVSRGTEAFF. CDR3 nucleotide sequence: TGTGCCTGGAGTGTGAGCCGGGGCACTGAAGCTTTCTTT. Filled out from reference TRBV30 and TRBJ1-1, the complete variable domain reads SQTIHQWPATLVQPVGSPLSLECTVEGTSNPNLYWYRQAAGRGLQLLFYSVGIGQISSEVPQNLSASRPQDRQFILSSKKLLLSDSGFYLCAWSVSRGTEAFFGQGTRLTVV.